This T cell receptor (beta chain) was found in a study of identical twins (dated by TCRdb to about 2016). A note on the overall study: TCR alpha and beta repertoires from monozygotic twins, unrelated adults of various ages and cord blood were deep-sequenced to test whether fetal clonotypes persist. Replicate twin experiments were performed at different times using different library preparation protocols to rule out contamination. Broad study findings and their caveats: In monozygotic twins, recombination models systematically underestimated out-of-frame TCR alpha sharing, but the models matched the sharing seen between unrelated individuals. Abundant cord blood beta clonotypes had fewer insertions, young adult naive repertoires showed a similar but weaker trend, and memory repertoires showed no such trend. Zero-insertion analyses could be partly confounded by invariant T cells such as MAIT and iNKT, though diverse VJ usage argued against such confounding for most clonotypes. Because the same donors could not be followed over many years, conclusions were based on cross-sectional statistical analysis. Out-of-frame TCR alpha sequences shared between twins showed an excess of low generation-probability sequences compared with coincidental sharing between unrelated individuals. In beta out-of-frame sequences, excess twin sharing was weaker, because having fewer shared sequences lowered the signal-to-noise ratio.

The library was prepared using 5' RACE. TCRdb records Illumina HiSeq 2000 as the sequencer. Template switching introduced a universal primer binding site; the final cDNA contained a unique molecular identifier, enabling accurate counting of TCR cDNA molecules. Specific primers in the conserved constant-segment region were used to synthesize first-strand cDNA for the TCR alpha and beta chains. To control for contamination, every cDNA library carried two barcodes: a SMART-Mk sample barcode plus Illumina barcodes. Two successive PCR steps introduced TruSeq adapter sequences along with Illumina sample barcodes. The TCR alpha and beta cDNA libraries were sequenced on the Illumina HiSeq platform using custom primers. Under the source paper's analysis protocol: MiGEC was used to process raw reads and extract unique molecular identifiers, and MiXCR was used to find CDR3 positions. For each individual, recombination models were inferred using an EM algorithm with the repgenHMM and IGoR tools. The tcR package in R was used for shared clonotype analysis, with sharing normalized by the product of cloneset sizes. To study raw recombination free of thymic and clonal selection effects, out-of-frame nonproductive sequences were analyzed. Using fastp at Q25 and MiXCR, TCRdb reprocessed the public reads and kept productive beta chains. Each record represents a unique CDR3 protein, reported with the most common genes and DNA among its rows. These V and J calls rely on TCRdb rather than the paper's analysis. The table for this sample lists under 250,000 distinct CDR3 sequences; 6% to 9% of them were counted only once. The ten most abundant clones make up around 1.8% of the sample.

There are many counts of this clonotype. It lacks a known antigen. Within one base of it there is no much larger clone, and no base qualities were kept. Via the germline V gene, CDR1 is KGHSH and CDR2 LQKENI. The CDR3, from cysteine to phenylalanine, totals 13 residues. Of the read, only the CDR3 DNA is kept; its 39 bases are in frame from base 1. Trimming costs V 5 bases and J 3 bases, and their ends lie 8 bases apart. All donors were healthy Caucasians. Three pairs of female monozygotic twins, all aged 18 to 29 years, made up the twin cohort. Miltenyi CD45RO+ enrichment and human naive T-cell isolation kits were used to isolate memory (CD45RO+) and naive T cells from PBMC. These data also featured in a second study, about yellow fever vaccine responses in identical twins. The second study, in turn, reports: According to the authors, in identical twins the way T cells responded to vaccination appeared partly convergent and partly personalized. Focusing on identical twins, the study followed the T cell clones that responded to the vaccine, and did so with precision.

The TCR comes from a woman younger than 30 in good health. Sequenced input: memory (CD45RO+) T cells sorted from blood. In the paper's terms, the cell subset or site label means: CD45RO+ enriched T cells. Here the chain combines TRBV18 and TRBJ2-1; confidence is insufficient to name the D gene. The CDR3 amino acid sequence is: CASSTTSYNEQFF. Read as DNA, the sequence is TGTGCCAGCTCAACGACCAGCTACAATGAGCAGTTCTTC.